This TCR beta chain was observed in a study of T-cell memory formation after mild COVID-19. Study-level information: Each donor largely had its own TCR clusters.

This clonotype was detected only a few times. The antigen is not known. Points from the study as a whole: Contracting clones from day 15 to 85 showed balanced CD4/CD8; later expanders favored CD4+.

Germline assignment: CDR1 MDHEN and CDR2 SYDVKM. J was trimmed by 4 bases and V by 5 bases; bases with no gene match: 7. The CDR3 contains 14 residues. MiXCR, run by TCRdb on the 5' RACE reads, gives a single entry per CDR3 protein. Among a few hundred thousand distinct CDR3 sequences listed, about 15% were seen once. The clonotype was recovered from a man aged 18 to 29 who had mild COVID-19 (a few samples of this study predate the infection). Cell type and time point are not known. Sequencing was performed on PBMCs or a T cell subset sorted from them (not recorded which). The chain is built from TRBV28 and TRBJ2-7; 8 bases are a match to TRBD1. CDR3 region: CASSMQGAGYEQYV. CDR3 in DNA: TGTGCCAGCAGTATGCAGGGGGCCGGGTACGAGCAGTACGTC.